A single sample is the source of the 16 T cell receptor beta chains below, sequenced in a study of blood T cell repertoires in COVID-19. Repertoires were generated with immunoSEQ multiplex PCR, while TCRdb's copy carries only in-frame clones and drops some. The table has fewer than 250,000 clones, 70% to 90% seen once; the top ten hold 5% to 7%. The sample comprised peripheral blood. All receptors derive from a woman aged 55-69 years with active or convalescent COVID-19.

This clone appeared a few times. In nucleotides, the CDR3 is TGTGCCAGCACCCCCACCAGGGGCTCTGGAAACACCATATATTTT. Translation gives CASTPTRGSGNTIYF. This chain uses TRBV3-1 (or the pseudogene TRBV3-2) with TRBJ1-3, with D perhaps matching TRBD1 (6 bases). V was clipped by 7 bases and J by 0 bases, with 13 bases between them. The CDR3 is 15 amino acids. Germline V gene sequence: CDR1 LGHDT, CDR2 YNNKEL (reference sequence).

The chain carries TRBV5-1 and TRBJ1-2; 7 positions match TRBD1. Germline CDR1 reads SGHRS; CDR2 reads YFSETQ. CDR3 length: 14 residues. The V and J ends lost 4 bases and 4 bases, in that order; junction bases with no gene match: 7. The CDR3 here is CASSVTGASYGYTF. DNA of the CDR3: TGCGCCAGCAGCGTTACAGGGGCTAGCTATGGCTACACCTTC.

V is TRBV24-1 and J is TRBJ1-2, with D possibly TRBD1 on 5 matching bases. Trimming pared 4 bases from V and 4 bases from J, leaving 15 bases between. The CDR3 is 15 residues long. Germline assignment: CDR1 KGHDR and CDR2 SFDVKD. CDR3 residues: CATSEGDWKLYGYTF. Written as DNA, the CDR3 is TGTGCCACCAGTGAGGGGGACTGGAAGCTCTATGGCTACACCTTC.

The CDR3 DNA is TGTGCCATCAGGGGCATAGCGGTTAACCAAGAGACCCAGTACTTC. This codes for CAIRGIAVNQETQYF. The chain couples TRBV10-3 to TRBJ2-5, with TRBD2 as a possible D gene (6 bases). This CDR3 spans 15 amino acids. The germline V and J ends were trimmed by 6 bases and 0 bases, with 14 bases remaining between them. The germline V gene has CDR1 ENHRY and CDR2 SYGVKD.

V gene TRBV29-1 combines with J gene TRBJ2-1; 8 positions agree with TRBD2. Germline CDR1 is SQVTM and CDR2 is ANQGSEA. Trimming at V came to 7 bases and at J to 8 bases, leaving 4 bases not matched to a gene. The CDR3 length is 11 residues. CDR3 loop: CSAEREYEQFF. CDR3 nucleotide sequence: TGCAGCGCTGAGCGGGAGTATGAGCAGTTCTTC.

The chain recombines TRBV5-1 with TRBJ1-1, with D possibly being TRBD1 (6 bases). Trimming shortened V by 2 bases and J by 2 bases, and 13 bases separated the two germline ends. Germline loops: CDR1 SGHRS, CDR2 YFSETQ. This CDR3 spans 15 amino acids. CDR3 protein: CASSFGEGGNTEAFF. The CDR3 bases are TGCGCCAGCAGCTTCGGGGAGGGGGGAAACACTGAAGCTTTCTTT.

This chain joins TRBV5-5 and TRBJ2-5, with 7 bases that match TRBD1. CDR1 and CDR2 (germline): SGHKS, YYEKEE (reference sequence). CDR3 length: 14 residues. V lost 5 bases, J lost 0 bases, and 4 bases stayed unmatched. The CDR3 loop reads CASSTTGDQETQYF. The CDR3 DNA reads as TGTGCCAGCAGTACCACAGGGGACCAAGAGACCCAGTACTTC.

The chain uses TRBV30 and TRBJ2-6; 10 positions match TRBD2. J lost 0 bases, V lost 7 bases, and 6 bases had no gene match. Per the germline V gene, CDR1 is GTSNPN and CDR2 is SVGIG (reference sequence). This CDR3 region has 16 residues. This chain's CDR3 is CASLAGGLSGANVLTF. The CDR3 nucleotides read TGTGCCTCCTTAGCGGGAGGCCTCTCTGGGGCCAACGTCCTGACTTTC.

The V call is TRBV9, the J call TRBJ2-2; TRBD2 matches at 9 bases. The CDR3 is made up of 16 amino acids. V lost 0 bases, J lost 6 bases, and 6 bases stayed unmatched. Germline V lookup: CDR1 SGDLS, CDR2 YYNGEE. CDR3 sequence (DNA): TGTGCCAGCAGCGTAGCGGGTAGCGGGAGACCCGGGGAGCTGTTTTTT. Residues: CASSVAGSGRPGELFF.

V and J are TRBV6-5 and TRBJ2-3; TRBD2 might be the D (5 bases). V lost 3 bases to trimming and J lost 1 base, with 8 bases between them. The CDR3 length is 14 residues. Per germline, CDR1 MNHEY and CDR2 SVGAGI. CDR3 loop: CASSYLAGTDTQYF. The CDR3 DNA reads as TGTGCCAGCAGTTATCTAGCAGGCACAGATACGCAGTATTTT.

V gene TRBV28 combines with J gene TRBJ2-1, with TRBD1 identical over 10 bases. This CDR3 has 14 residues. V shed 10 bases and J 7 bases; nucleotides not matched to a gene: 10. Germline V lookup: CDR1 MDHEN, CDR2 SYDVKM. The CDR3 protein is CAIGGDRGFNEQFF. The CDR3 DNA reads TGTGCCATCGGAGGGGACAGGGGTTTTAATGAGCAGTTCTTC.

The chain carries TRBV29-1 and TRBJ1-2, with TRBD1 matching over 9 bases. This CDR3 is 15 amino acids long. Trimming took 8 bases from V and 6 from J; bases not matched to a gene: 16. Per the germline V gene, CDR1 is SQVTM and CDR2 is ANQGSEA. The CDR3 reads CSTATGGASPHGYTF. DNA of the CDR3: TGCAGCACAGCCACAGGGGGCGCGAGCCCCCATGGCTACACCTTC.

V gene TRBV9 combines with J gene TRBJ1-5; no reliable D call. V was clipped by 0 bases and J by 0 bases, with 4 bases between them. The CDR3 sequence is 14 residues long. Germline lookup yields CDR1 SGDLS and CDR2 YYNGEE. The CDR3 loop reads CASSVGSSNQPQHF. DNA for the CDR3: TGTGCCAGCAGCGTAGGGAGTAGCAATCAGCCCCAGCATTTT.

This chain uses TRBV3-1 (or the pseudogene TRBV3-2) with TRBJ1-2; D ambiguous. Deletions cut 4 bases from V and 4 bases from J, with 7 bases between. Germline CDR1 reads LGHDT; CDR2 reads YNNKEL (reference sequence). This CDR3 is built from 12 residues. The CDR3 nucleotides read TGTGCCAGCAGCCTTAGTCCCTATGGCTACACCTTC. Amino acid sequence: CASSLSPYGYTF.

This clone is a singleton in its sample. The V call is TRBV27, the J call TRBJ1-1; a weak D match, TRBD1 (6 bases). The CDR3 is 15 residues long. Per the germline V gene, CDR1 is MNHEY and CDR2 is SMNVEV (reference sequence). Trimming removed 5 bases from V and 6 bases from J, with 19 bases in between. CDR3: CASSLGQTHRAEAFF. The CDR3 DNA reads TGTGCCAGCAGTCTCGGACAGACTCACCGCGCTGAAGCTTTCTTT.

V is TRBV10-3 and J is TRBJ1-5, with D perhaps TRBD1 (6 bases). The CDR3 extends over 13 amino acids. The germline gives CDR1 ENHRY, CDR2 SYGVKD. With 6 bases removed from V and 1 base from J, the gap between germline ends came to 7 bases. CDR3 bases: TGTGCCATCAGCGGACAGAGCAATCAGCCCCAGCATTTT. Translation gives CAISGQSNQPQHF.